Below are 29 T cell receptor beta chains sequenced from a single sample in a study of monozygotic twins with inflammatory bowel disease. TCRdb re-called the 5' RACE reads, yielding one record per CDR3 amino acid sequence without DNA. The sample table includes around 380,000 distinct CDR3 sequences. Sequencing was performed on blood. The receptors were gathered from a human donor with ulcerative colitis or Crohn's disease, or a healthy co-twin of an affected twin (not recorded which).

The chain couples TRBV7-2 to TRBJ2-4; there is no DNA to check the TCRdb D call of TRBD1. The CDR3 is 16 amino acids. Germline V CDR1 and CDR2: SGHTA, FQGNSA. The CDR3 is CASSPRTGPIKNIQYF.

V gene TRBV29-1 combines with J gene TRBJ2-7; TCRdb indicates TRBD1, and absent DNA this call remains unverified. The CDR3 covers 14 residues. CDR1 is SQVTM, CDR2 ANQGSEA, per germline. This CDR3 is CSVRGEQGNYEQYF.

V gene TRBV25-1 combines with J gene TRBJ2-5. From germline, CDR1 is MGHDK and CDR2 SYGVNS. CDR3 length: 12 residues. This CDR3 reads CSSGLVTGTTYF.

The CDR3 here is CASSQVGGPADTQYF. V and J are TRBV4-2 and TRBJ2-3; the TCRdb D gene call, TRBD2, has no DNA to confirm it. Germline loops: CDR1 LGHNA, CDR2 YNFKEQ. This CDR3 is 15 amino acids long.

The chain combines TRBV30 with TRBJ2-3; TCRdb designates TRBD2, a call that cannot be tested without DNA. The CDR3 totals 17 residues. The V gene's germline CDR1 is GTSNPN and CDR2 SVGIG (reference sequence). CDR3 loop: CAWSGGLVTGHTDTQYF.

The chain couples TRBV7-2 to TRBJ2-3. This CDR3 comprises 15 residues. CDR1 SGHTA and CDR2 FQGNSA come from the germline V gene. The CDR3 loop is CASSLPTSATDTQYF.

The gene calls are TRBV5-4 and TRBJ1-2; TCRdb's D call of TRBD1 is untestable without DNA. The CDR3 consists of 15 residues. Germline V gives CDR1 SGHNT, CDR2 YYREEE (reference sequence). CDR3 loop: CASSFPGGQNYGYTF. Full variable domain (remainder filled in from reference TRBV5-4 and TRBJ1-2): ETGVTQSPTHLIKTRGQQVTLRCSSQSGHNTVSWYQQALGQGPQFIFQYYREEENGRGNFPPRFSGLQFPNYSSELNVNALELDDSALYLCASSFPGGQNYGYTFGSGTRLTVV.

The chain links TRBV4-1 to TRBJ1-4. Germline lookup yields CDR1 MGHRA and CDR2 YSYEKL. The CDR3 runs to 13 residues. Here the CDR3 reads CASSQDTRGKLFF.

The chain couples TRBV27 to TRBJ2-7; the TRBD2 assignment by TCRdb is unverifiable without DNA. The CDR3 runs 14 residues. Germline V gene data show CDR1 as MNHEY and CDR2 as SMNVEV (reference sequence). CDR3: CASSPAGFTYEQYF.

The V and J genes are TRBV20-1 and TRBJ2-7; TCRdb gives TRBD2 as the D gene, but with no DNA this cannot be confirmed. CDR1 is DFQATT and CDR2 is SNEGSKA in the germline V gene (reference sequence). The CDR3 runs to 13 residues. The CDR3 loop is CSARSSGRGEQYF.

V usage is TRBV19 and J usage is TRBJ1-1; TCRdb returns TRBD1, unconfirmable since there is no DNA. Germline CDR1 LNHDA, CDR2 SQIVND (reference sequence). This CDR3 contains 14 residues. The CDR3 spells CASIPGQGNTEAFF.

The J gene is TRBJ2-2, the V gene TRBV14; TCRdb selects TRBD2, and the lack of DNA leaves this call unchecked. The CDR3 spans 17 residues. The germline V gene has CDR1 SGHDN and CDR2 FVKESK. CDR3 sequence reads: CASSQDNGRAFGGELFF.

The gene calls are TRBV5-1 and TRBJ2-3; the D call from TCRdb, TRBD1, cannot be confirmed without DNA. CDR1 and CDR2 from the germline V gene are SGHRS and YFSETQ. This CDR3 region has 15 residues. The CDR3 here is CASSLDGQGTDTQYF.

The V call is TRBV4-1, the J call TRBJ1-6. The CDR3 is 12 amino acids. The germline gives CDR1 MGHRA, CDR2 YSYEKL. The CDR3 here is CASSQEDSPLHF.

The chain is built from TRBV10-3 and TRBJ2-3. The CDR3 runs to 16 residues. The germline gives CDR1 ENHRY, CDR2 SYGVKD. CDR3 region: CAISVIGGSSTDTQYF.

The genes are TRBV6-5 and TRBJ2-7; there is no DNA to check the TCRdb D call of TRBD1. This CDR3 has 16 residues. CDR1 is MNHEY, CDR2 SVGAGI, per germline. The CDR3 here is CASSYSFGTGSYEQYF.

This chain links TRBV18 with TRBJ1-1; TCRdb names TRBD1, which stays unverified in the absence of DNA. Germline CDR1 is KGHSH and CDR2 is LQKENI. The CDR3 runs to 13 residues. The CDR3 here is CASSPPGRGGAFF.

The chain links TRBV6-5 to TRBJ2-1; TCRdb returns TRBD1, unconfirmable since there is no DNA. The CDR3 sequence is 15 residues long. Germline V gene data show CDR1 as MNHEY and CDR2 as SVGAGI. The CDR3 protein is CASSYDRANYNEQFF.

This rearrangement joins TRBV5-4 to TRBJ1-1; the TCRdb call, TRBD1, lacks DNA for checking. The length of the CDR3 is 14 residues. Per germline, CDR1 SGHNT and CDR2 YYREEE (reference sequence). The CDR3 reads CASSQDSLYTEAFF.

This sequence joins TRBV15 and TRBJ1-1; the D call of TRBD1 rests on TCRdb alone, since no DNA is present to check it. CDR3 size: 15 residues. Germline loops: CDR1 LNHNV, CDR2 YYDKDF (reference sequence). CDR3 in amino acids: CATSDTTRDRTEAFF.

The CDR3 sequence is CASSQEPAGGGLETQYF. This chain uses TRBV4-1 with TRBJ2-5; lacking DNA, the TRBD2 call made by TCRdb goes unchecked. CDR1 and CDR2 (germline): MGHRA, YSYEKL. The CDR3 consists of 17 residues.

This chain connects TRBV12-3 or TRBV12-4 to TRBJ1-2; checking the TCRdb D call of TRBD1 is not possible without DNA. The CDR3 has 15 residues. The CDR3 protein is CASSYYGAGGNGYTF.

This sequence joins TRBV12-3 or TRBV12-4 and TRBJ2-1; with no DNA, the TCRdb D assignment of TRBD2 cannot be verified. The CDR3 contains 15 residues. The CDR3 reads CASSFLAGIYNEQFF.

Here the CDR3 reads CASSSRGGNSYEQYF. J is TRBJ2-7 and V is TRBV5-1; TCRdb picks TRBD1, but there is no DNA to check that call. The CDR3 sequence is 15 residues long. Germline CDR1 and CDR2: SGHRS and YFSETQ.

The chain is built from TRBV27 and TRBJ2-3; the TCRdb call, TRBD2, lacks DNA for checking. The CDR3 extends over 17 amino acids. From germline, CDR1 is MNHEY and CDR2 SMNVEV (reference sequence). The CDR3 spells CASSLRGSGISTDTQYF.

The chain carries TRBV7-2 and TRBJ2-1; with no DNA, the TCRdb D assignment of TRBD1 cannot be verified. Germline CDR1 reads SGHTA; CDR2 reads FQGNSA. The CDR3 spans 16 residues. CDR3 region: CASSPEEGRSYNEQFF.

The gene calls are TRBV15 and TRBJ2-5; the D call from TCRdb, TRBD1, cannot be confirmed without DNA. The CDR3 covers 14 residues. Germline V gene data show CDR1 as LNHNV and CDR2 as YYDKDF (reference sequence). This CDR3 is CATSYLPAPGTQYF.

The rearrangement uses TRBV11-2 and TRBJ1-1; no DNA is available, so the TRBD1 call from TCRdb remains unchecked. This CDR3 is 17 amino acids long. The germline V gene encodes CDR1 SGHAT and CDR2 FQNNGV. This CDR3 is CASSFLLGNRGLTEAFF.

V and J are TRBV12-3 or TRBV12-4 and TRBJ1-1; TCRdb's assignment of TRBD1 cannot be checked, as there is no DNA. This CDR3 has 17 amino acids. The CDR3 protein is CASSFGGLGAVNTEAFF.